Sequencing of this T cell receptor beta chain was carried out in a study of T cell responses to AZD1222 COVID-19 vaccine. Study results and caveats: Only six AZD1222 recipients tested seropositive at baseline. Among the donors, most were white British and more were female, and clonal diversity was possibly underestimated.

Trimming cost V 5 bases and J 5 bases, with 6 bases left between them. The length of the CDR3 is 11 residues. This clone was seen only a few times. The antigen remains undetermined. Produced via immunoSEQ multiplex PCR; TCRdb's table is partial and in-frame only. The repertoire includes about 130,000 clones, 89% of them detected once, and approximately 9.8% sits in the top ten. The sample consisted of peripheral blood, taken 28 days after the second AZD1222 dose. V is TRBV12-3 or TRBV12-4 and J is TRBJ1-2, with D maybe TRBD1 (6 bases). The sequence derives from an adult who received the AZD1222 COVID-19 vaccine. The CDR3 spells CASSQGYGYTF. The CDR3 nucleotides read TGTGCCAGCAGTCAGGGGTATGGCTACACCTTC.